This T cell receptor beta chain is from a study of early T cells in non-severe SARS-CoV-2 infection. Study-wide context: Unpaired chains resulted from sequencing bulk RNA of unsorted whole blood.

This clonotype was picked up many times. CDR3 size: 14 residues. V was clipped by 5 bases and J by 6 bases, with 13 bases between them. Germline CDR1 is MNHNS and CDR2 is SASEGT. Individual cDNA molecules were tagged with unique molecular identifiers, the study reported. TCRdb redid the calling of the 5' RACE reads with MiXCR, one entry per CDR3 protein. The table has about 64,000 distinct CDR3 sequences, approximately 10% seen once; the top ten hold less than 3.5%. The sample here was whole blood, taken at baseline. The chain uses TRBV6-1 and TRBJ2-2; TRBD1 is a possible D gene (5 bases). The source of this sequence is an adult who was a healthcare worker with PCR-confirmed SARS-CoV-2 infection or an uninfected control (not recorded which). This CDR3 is CASSPKSGPGELFF. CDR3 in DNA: TGTGCCAGCAGTCCTAAATCAGGGCCCGGGGAGCTGTTTTTT.